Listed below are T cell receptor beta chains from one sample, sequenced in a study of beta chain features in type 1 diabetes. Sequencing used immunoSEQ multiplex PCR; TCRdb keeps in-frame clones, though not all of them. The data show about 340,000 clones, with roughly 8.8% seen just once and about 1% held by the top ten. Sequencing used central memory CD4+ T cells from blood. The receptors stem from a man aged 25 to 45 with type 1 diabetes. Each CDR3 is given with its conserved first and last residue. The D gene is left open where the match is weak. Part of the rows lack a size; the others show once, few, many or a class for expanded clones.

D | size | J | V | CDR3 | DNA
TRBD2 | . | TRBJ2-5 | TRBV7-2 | CASSSVLAGGIETQYF | TGTGCCAGCAGCTCGGTACTAGCGGGGGGCATAGAGACCCAGTACTTC
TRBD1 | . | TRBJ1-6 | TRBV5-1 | CASSPGTGRNSPLHF | TGCGCCAGCAGCCCCGGGACAGGGAGGAATTCACCCCTCCACTTT
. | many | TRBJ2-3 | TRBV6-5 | CATRAGEADTQYF | TGTGCCACCAGGGCAGGGGAGGCAGATACGCAGTATTTT
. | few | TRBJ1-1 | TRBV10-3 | CAIKFSERRGEAFF | TGTGCCATCAAGTTCTCCGAACGTCGGGGTGAAGCTTTCTTT
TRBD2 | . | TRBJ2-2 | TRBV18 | CASSPPSGGNTGELFF | TGTGCCAGCTCACCCCCTAGCGGGGGGAACACCGGGGAGCTGTTTTTT
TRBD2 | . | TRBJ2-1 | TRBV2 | CASSPLAGGSNEQFF | TGTGCCAGCAGTCCCCTGGCGGGGGGCTCCAATGAGCAGTTCTTC
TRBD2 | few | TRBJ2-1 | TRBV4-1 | CASSNMGLAGVHEQFF | TGCGCCAGCAGCAACATGGGACTAGCGGGGGTACATGAGCAGTTCTTC
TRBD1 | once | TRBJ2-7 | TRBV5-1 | CASSLDGTAASYEQYF | TGCGCCAGCAGCTTGGACGGGACAGCCGCTTCCTACGAGCAGTACTTC
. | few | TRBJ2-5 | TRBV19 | CASSIDLRGETQYF | TGTGCCAGTAGTATAGACCTCCGGGGGGAGACCCAGTACTTC
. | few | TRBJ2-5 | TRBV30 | CAWSAGRETQYF | TGTGCCTGGAGCGCGGGCCGGGAGACCCAGTACTTC
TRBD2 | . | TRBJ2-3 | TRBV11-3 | CASSPGLASDTQYF | TGTGCCAGCAGCCCGGGACTAGCGAGTGATACGCAGTATTTT
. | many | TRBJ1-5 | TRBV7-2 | CASAQSVNQPQHF | TGTGCCAGCGCGCAATCGGTCAATCAGCCCCAGCATTTT
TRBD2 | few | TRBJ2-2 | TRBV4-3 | CASSQGLAGTGTGELFF | TGCGCCAGCAGCCAAGGACTAGCGGGGACGGGTACCGGGGAGCTGTTTTTT
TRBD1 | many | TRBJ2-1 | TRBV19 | CASSTGGQGAREQFF | TGTGCCAGTAGTACTGGGGGACAGGGGGCCAGGGAGCAGTTCTTC
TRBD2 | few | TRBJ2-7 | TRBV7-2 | CASTPPGLEHEQYF | TGTGCCAGCACCCCGCCGGGACTAGAACACGAGCAGTACTTC
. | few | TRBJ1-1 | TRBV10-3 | CAISQAGNTEAFF | TGTGCCATCAGCCAGGCGGGGAACACTGAAGCTTTCTTT
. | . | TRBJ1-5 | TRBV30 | CAWRAPSVGAYQPQHF | TGTGCCTGGAGGGCCCCTAGTGTGGGGGCCTATCAGCCCCAGCATTTT
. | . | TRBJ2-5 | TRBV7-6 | CASSPPQGRQYF | TGTGCCAGCAGCCCCCCTCAGGGCAGACAGTACTTC
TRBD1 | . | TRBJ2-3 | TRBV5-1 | CASSSTGGAGDTQYF | TGCGCCAGCAGCTCGACAGGGGGCGCAGGGGATACGCAGTATTTT
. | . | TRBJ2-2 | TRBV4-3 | CASSQDAQNTGELFF | TGCGCCAGCAGCCAAGATGCCCAGAACACCGGGGAGCTGTTTTTT
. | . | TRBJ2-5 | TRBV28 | CASSLGGAETQYF | TGTGCCAGCAGTTTAGGGGGCGCCGAGACCCAGTACTTC
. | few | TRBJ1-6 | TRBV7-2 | CASSLDPNGSPLHF | TGTGCCAGCAGCTTAGACCCGAACGGCTCACCCCTCCACTTT
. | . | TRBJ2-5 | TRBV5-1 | CASSLQGEGETQYF | TGCGCCAGCAGCTTACAGGGCGAGGGGGAGACCCAGTACTTC
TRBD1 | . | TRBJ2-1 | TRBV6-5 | CASSSGQGPGEQFF | TGTGCCAGCAGTTCCGGACAGGGGCCTGGTGAGCAGTTCTTC
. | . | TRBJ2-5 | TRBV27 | CASSLTGETQYF | TGTGCCAGCAGTTTAACAGGGGAGACCCAGTACTTC
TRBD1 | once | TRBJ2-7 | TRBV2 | CASSRQGGHEQYF | TGTGCCAGCAGCCGACAGGGGGGCCACGAGCAGTACTTC
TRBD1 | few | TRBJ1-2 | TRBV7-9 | CACPRDRGSNYGYTF | TGTGCCTGCCCACGGGACAGGGGATCTAACTATGGCTACACCTTC
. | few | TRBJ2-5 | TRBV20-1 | CSAPTWETQYF | TGCAGTGCCCCGACTTGGGAGACCCAGTACTTC
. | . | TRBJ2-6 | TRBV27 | CASSRGSSGANVLTF | TGTGCCAGCAGTAGAGGAAGCTCTGGGGCCAACGTCCTGACTTTC
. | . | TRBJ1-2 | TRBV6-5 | CASSYAGTNYGYTF | TGTGCCAGCAGTTACGCCGGGACAAACTATGGCTACACCTTC
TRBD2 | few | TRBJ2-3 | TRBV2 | CASRRIQRGSDTQYF | TGTGCCAGCAGGCGCATACAGCGGGGATCAGATACGCAGTATTTT
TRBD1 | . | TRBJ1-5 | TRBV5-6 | CASSRQGAHQPQHF | TGTGCCAGCAGCCGACAGGGGGCCCATCAGCCCCAGCATTTT
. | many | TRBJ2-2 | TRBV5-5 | CASSSTLGLAGELFF | TGTGCCAGCAGCTCTACGTTGGGGTTGGCCGGGGAGCTGTTTTTT
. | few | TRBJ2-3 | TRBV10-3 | CAIRGPLAPDTQYF | TGTGCCATCAGGGGTCCCTTGGCACCAGATACGCAGTATTTT
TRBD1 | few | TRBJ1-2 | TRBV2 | CASSGTGTEYGYTF | TGTGCCAGCAGTGGGACAGGTACTGAATATGGCTACACCTTC
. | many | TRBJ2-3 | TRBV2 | CASSAGDGNTDTQYF | TGTGCCAGCAGTGCCGGGGACGGAAACACAGATACGCAGTATTTT
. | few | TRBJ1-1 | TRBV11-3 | CASSLGSGTNTEAFF | TGTGCCAGCAGCTTAGGGTCAGGAACGAACACTGAAGCTTTCTTT
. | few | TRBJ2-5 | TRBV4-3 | CASSLTGRGQETQYF | TGCGCCAGCAGCCTAACAGGGAGAGGCCAAGAGACCCAGTACTTC
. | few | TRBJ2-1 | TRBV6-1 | CASSWSSYNEQFF | TGTGCCAGCAGTTGGAGCTCCTACAATGAGCAGTTCTTC
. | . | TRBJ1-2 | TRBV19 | CASRLGDGYTF | TGTGCCAGTAGACTCGGGGATGGCTACACCTTC
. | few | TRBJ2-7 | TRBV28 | CASSSPRGARDEQYF | TGTGCCAGCAGTTCCCCTAGAGGGGCGCGAGACGAGCAGTACTTC
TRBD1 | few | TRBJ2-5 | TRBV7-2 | CASSFDRGETQYF | TGTGCCAGCAGCTTCGACAGGGGTGAGACCCAGTACTTC
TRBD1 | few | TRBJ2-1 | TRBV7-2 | CASKGQSENNEQFF | TGTGCCAGTAAGGGACAGTCAGAAAACAATGAGCAGTTCTTC
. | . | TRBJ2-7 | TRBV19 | CASSGLGPRSSYEQYF | TGTGCCAGTAGTGGACTCGGGCCTCGGAGCTCCTACGAGCAGTACTTC
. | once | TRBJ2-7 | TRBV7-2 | CASSLVGEQYF | TGTGCCAGCAGCTTAGTTGGAGAGCAGTACTTC
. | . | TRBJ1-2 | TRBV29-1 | CSVSDSSSFYGYTF | TGCAGCGTTTCCGACAGTAGTAGTTTCTATGGCTACACCTTC
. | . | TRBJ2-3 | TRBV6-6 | CASSYLGATTDTQYF | TGTGCCAGCAGTTACCTGGGGGCTACCACAGATACGCAGTATTTT
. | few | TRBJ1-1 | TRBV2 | CASSDEWNTEAFF | TGTGCCAGCAGTGACGAGTGGAACACTGAAGCTTTCTTT
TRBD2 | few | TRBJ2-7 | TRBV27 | CASSVSSGGPYEQYF | TGTGCCAGCAGTGTCTCTAGCGGGGGTCCCTACGAGCAGTACTTC
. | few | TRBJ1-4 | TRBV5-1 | CASSPGTGGEKLFF | TGCGCCAGCAGCCCAGGGACGGGCGGTGAAAAACTGTTTTTT
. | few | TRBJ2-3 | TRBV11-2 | CASSFLTDTQYF | TGTGCCAGCAGCTTCCTAACAGATACGCAGTATTTT
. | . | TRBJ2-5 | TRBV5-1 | CASSSLGGAGTQYF | TGCGCCAGCAGCTCCCTTGGGGGGGCAGGAACCCAGTACTTC
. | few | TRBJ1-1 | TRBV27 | CASSFDWATEAFF | TGTGCCAGCAGTTTCGATTGGGCCACTGAAGCTTTCTTT
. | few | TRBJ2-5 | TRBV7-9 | CASSEQGPETQYF | TGTGCCAGCAGCGAACAAGGCCCAGAGACCCAGTACTTC